These 23 T cell receptor beta chains came from one sample sequenced in a study of T cell clonotyping in hematopoietic cell transplantation. As to time point: recipient sample about 28 days before transplant, after cytoreduction. Assay used: immunoSEQ multiplex PCR; TCRdb lists only in-frame clones, some missing. Seen here are 25,000 to 30,000 clones, approximately 94% observed once, and the top ten hold approximately 2.4%. Sample: peripheral blood mononuclear cells, taken before stem cell transplant. Every receptor here comes from a man in his fifties or sixties with acute myeloid leukemia. Some clones in this sample may be carry-over from other donors' samples.

V is TRBV2 and J is TRBJ2-2; maybe TRBD2 (6 bases). Germline lookup yields CDR1 SNHLY and CDR2 FYNNEI. The V end was cut by 9 bases, the J end by 0 bases, with 11 bases between. The CDR3 totals 14 residues. Written as DNA, the CDR3 is TGTGCCAGTGGGGACTTTACGAACACCGGGGAGCTGTTTTTT. As protein: CASGDFTNTGELFF.

The chain carries TRBV5-8 and TRBJ2-3, with TRBD1 identical over 7 bases. The CDR3 runs to 15 residues. V lost 2 bases and J lost 4; bases outside the gene matches: 7. Germline CDR1 and CDR2: SGHTS and YDEGEE. DNA of the CDR3: TGTGCCAGCAGCTTTCATCCGGGGACAGCAGATACGCAGTATTTT. Its translation: CASSFHPGTADTQYF.

The chain links TRBV4-2 to TRBJ1-3; the D is unclear. Germline-derived CDR1 and CDR2 are LGHNA and YNFKEQ. V lost 0 bases to trimming and J lost 1 base, with 10 bases between them. The CDR3 is 16 residues long. CDR3 region: CASSQDRAQSGNTIYF. In DNA, the CDR3 is TGTGCCAGCAGCCAAGATCGAGCGCAGTCTGGAAACACCATATATTTT.

CDR3 protein: CASSLGLAANREQFF. The CDR3 coding sequence is TGTGCCAGCAGCTTGGGACTAGCGGCTAACAGGGAGCAGTTCTTC. V usage is TRBV11-2 and J usage is TRBJ2-1; 11 bases are shared with TRBD2. With V trimmed by 3 bases and J by 10 bases, 8 bases remained unmatched. The CDR3 runs 15 residues. Germline loops: CDR1 SGHAT, CDR2 FQNNGV.

The CDR3 coding sequence is TGTGCCAGCAGTGAAAACAGGGTTGGGGCTGATGAGCAGTTCTTC. Protein product: CASSENRVGADEQFF. The chain links TRBV2 to TRBJ2-1; tentatively, D is TRBD1 (6 bases). This CDR3 spans 15 amino acids. Germline V CDR1 and CDR2: SNHLY, FYNNEI. The V gene lost 2 bases and the J gene lost 8 bases, with 16 bases spanning the gap.

The rearrangement links TRBV5-6 to TRBJ2-5, with 11 bases lining up with TRBD1. From germline, CDR1 is SGHDT and CDR2 YYEEEE. Germline trimming cut 5 bases from V and 5 bases from J; bases unmatched to any gene: 8. This CDR3 is built from 15 residues. The CDR3 loop reads CASSFGQGATETQYF. The DNA for the CDR3 is TGTGCCAGCAGTTTTGGACAGGGGGCTACGGAGACCCAGTACTTC.

The genes are TRBV9 and TRBJ1-5; D unclear. V was clipped by 0 bases and J by 6 bases, with 7 bases between them. This CDR3 has 13 amino acids. Germline CDR1 and CDR2: SGDLS and YYNGEE. The CDR3 DNA sequence: TGTGCCAGCAGCGTAGGAGGGTTTCAGCCCCAGCATTTT. Amino acids: CASSVGGFQPQHF.

The chain joins TRBV28 to TRBJ1-4, with 9 bases that match TRBD1. With V trimmed by 10 bases and J by 7 bases, 7 bases remained unmatched. The CDR3 has 13 residues. The germline V gene encodes CDR1 MDHEN and CDR2 SYDVKM. The CDR3 sequence is CATGTGLVEKLFF. The CDR3 nucleotides read TGTGCCACCGGGACAGGGCTGGTTGAAAAACTGTTTTTT.

The CDR3 region is CASSQNTLGRSYTF. The CDR3 DNA is TGTGCCAGCAGTCAAAATACTCTTGGGAGGAGCTACACCTTC. The chain employs TRBV6-5 and TRBJ1-2; D remains ambiguous. V was pared by 5 bases and J by 9 bases, with 19 bases between. The CDR3 runs 14 residues. In germline, CDR1 is MNHEY, CDR2 SVGAGI.

J is TRBJ1-4 and V is TRBV15; no clear D gene. Between the trimmed V and J ends, which lost 0 bases and 8 bases, there was a span of 7 bases. CDR1 is LNHNV, CDR2 YYDKDF, per germline (reference sequence). The length of the CDR3 is 13 residues. CDR3 protein: CATSRDRREKLFF. DNA for the CDR3: TGTGCCACCAGCAGAGATCGACGGGAAAAACTGTTTTTT.

This chain connects TRBV14 to TRBJ2-2; maybe TRBD1 (5 bases). V was pared by 3 bases and J by 3 bases, with 8 bases between. Germline loops: CDR1 SGHDN, CDR2 FVKESK. The CDR3 contains 14 residues. The CDR3 spells CASSHRQYTGELFF. The CDR3 coding sequence is TGTGCCAGCAGCCATAGACAGTACACCGGGGAGCTGTTTTTT.

This clone came up a few times. V gene TRBV28 combines with J gene TRBJ2-3; 10 bases match TRBD2. CDR1 and CDR2 from the germline V gene are MDHEN and SYDVKM. V dropped 6 bases and J dropped 5; count of bases not matched to a gene: 8. The CDR3 loop spans 15 amino acids. The CDR3 spells CASRRTSGRQDTQYF. CDR3 sequence (DNA): TGTGCCAGCAGGCGGACTAGCGGAAGGCAAGATACGCAGTATTTT.

CDR3 sequence reads: CASSLPTGLGEKLFF. The CDR3 DNA reads as TGTGCCAGCAGCCTACCGACAGGGTTAGGAGAAAAACTGTTTTTT. This rearrangement joins TRBV7-2 to TRBJ1-4, with 7 bases fitting TRBD1. This CDR3 contains 15 residues. Germline V CDR1 and CDR2: SGHTA, FQGNSA. V shed 5 bases and J 8 bases; nucleotides not matched to a gene: 11.

This clone occurred once. The chain combines TRBV28 with TRBJ1-2; D unclear. In germline, CDR1 is MDHEN, CDR2 SYDVKM. Trimming removed 6 bases at V and 2 bases at J, with 7 bases between. The CDR3 is made up of 12 amino acids. CDR3 bases: TGTGCCAGCAGACAGACGAACTATGGCTACACCTTC. It yields the protein CASRQTNYGYTF.

The gene calls are TRBV28 and TRBJ2-1; 14 bases match TRBD2. CDR1 and CDR2 from the germline V gene are MDHEN and SYDVKM. With V trimmed by 3 bases and J by 3 bases, 4 bases remained unmatched. The CDR3 is 17 residues long. CDR3 nucleotide sequence: TGTGCCAGCAGTTTGACTAGCGGGAGGGCCTTCTACAATGAGCAGTTCTTC. As protein: CASSLTSGRAFYNEQFF. The full variable domain, with the rest looked up from reference TRBV28 and TRBJ2-1, is DVKVTQSSRYLVKRTGEKVFLECVQDMDHENMFWYRQDPGLGLRLIYFSYDVKMKEKGDIPEGYSVSREKKERFSLILESASTNQTSMYLCASSLTSGRAFYNEQFFGPGTRLTVL.

The chain uses TRBV14 and TRBJ1-2; D not certain. Germline values: CDR1 SGHDN, CDR2 FVKESK. The length of the CDR3 is 15 residues. Trimming pared 0 bases from V and 4 bases from J, leaving 12 bases between. The CDR3 loop reads CASSQDFAEVYGYTF. CDR3 bases: TGTGCCAGCAGCCAAGATTTTGCTGAGGTCTATGGCTACACCTTC.

V and J are TRBV5-1 and TRBJ2-6; D is unclear. The ends were cut back, 5 bases at V and 0 bases at J, with 15 bases in the middle. Germline lookup yields CDR1 SGHRS and CDR2 YFSETQ. The length of the CDR3 is 17 residues. The CDR3 DNA reads as TGCGCCAGCAGGCACCTCGACGGCAGCTCTGGGGCCAACGTCCTGACTTTC. It codes for CASRHLDGSSGANVLTF.

The CDR3 DNA is TGTGCCAGCAGCTTTCGCGGGGGGGCGTTTGAGCAGTTCTTC. Amino acid sequence: CASSFRGGAFEQFF. This rearrangement joins TRBV7-2 to TRBJ2-1; 9 bases are a match to TRBD2. The germline V gene has CDR1 SGHTA and CDR2 FQGNSA. There are 14 residues in the CDR3. V gave up 3 bases and J gave up 9 bases; unmatched junction bases: 6. The full variable domain, completed using reference TRBV7-2 and TRBJ2-1, is GAGVSQSPSNKVTEKGKDVELRCDPISGHTALYWYRQSLGQGLEFLIYFQGNSAPDKSGLPSDRFSAERTGGSVSTLTIQRTQQEDSAVYLCASSFRGGAFEQFFGPGTRLTVL.

The genes are TRBV5-5 and TRBJ1-2; perhaps TRBD1 as D (5 bases). Germline-derived CDR1 and CDR2 are SGHKS and YYEKEE (reference sequence). Between the trimmed V and J ends, which lost 5 bases and 6 bases, there was a span of 23 bases. The CDR3 runs to 16 residues. This CDR3 reads CASRFDQVGARNGYTF. The CDR3 region has the DNA TGTGCCAGCAGGTTTGACCAGGTCGGGGCGCGGAATGGCTACACCTTC. Complete variable domain (other parts from reference TRBV5-5 and TRBJ1-2): DAGVTQSPTHLIKTRGQQVTLRCSPISGHKSVSWYQQVLGQGPQFIFQYYEKEERGRGNFPDRFSARQFPNYSSELNVNALLLGDSALYLCASRFDQVGARNGYTFGSGTRLTVV.

This sequence joins TRBV5-1 and TRBJ1-1, with a possible D match to TRBD1 (5 bases). The CDR3 has 13 amino acids. Germline CDR1 is SGHRS and CDR2 is YFSETQ. Deletions cut 2 bases from V and 7 bases from J, with 12 bases between. CDR3 coding DNA: TGCGCCAGCAGCTTCCGGGGGTCCTATGAAGCTTTCTTT. Encoded protein: CASSFRGSYEAFF.

This chain joins TRBV6-4 and TRBJ2-2; 10 bases map to TRBD1. Germline lookup yields CDR1 MRHNA and CDR2 SNTAGT. V gave up 8 bases and J gave up 4 bases; unmatched junction bases: 1. CDR3 length: 13 residues. CDR3 in amino acids: CASGTGVTGELFF. CDR3 DNA: TGTGCCAGCGGGACAGGGGTCACCGGGGAGCTGTTTTTT.

The CDR3: CASRRGGAETQYF. CDR3 bases: TGCGCCAGCAGACGCGGGGGTGCGGAGACCCAGTACTTC. This chain uses TRBV5-1 with TRBJ2-5; 7 bases agree with TRBD2. This CDR3 comprises 13 residues. V gave up 5 bases and J gave up 5 bases; unmatched junction bases: 6. CDR1 SGHRS and CDR2 YFSETQ come from the germline V gene. The complete variable domain, with remaining parts taken from reference TRBV5-1 and TRBJ2-5, reads KAGVTQTPRYLIKTRGQQVTLSCSPISGHRSVSWYQQTPGQGLQFLFEYFSETQRNKGNFPGRFSGRQFSNSRSEMNVSTLELGDSALYLCASRRGGAETQYFGPGTRLLVL.

This chain links TRBV7-6 with TRBJ1-2; D unclear. This CDR3 is 13 amino acids long. The V gene lost 5 bases and the J gene lost 8 bases, with 15 bases spanning the gap. Germline V gene data show CDR1 as SGHVS and CDR2 as FNYEAQ. The CDR3 coding sequence is TGTGCCAGCAGCATCGCGGCAGGTTTGGGCTACACCTTC. Its translation is CASSIAAGLGYTF.